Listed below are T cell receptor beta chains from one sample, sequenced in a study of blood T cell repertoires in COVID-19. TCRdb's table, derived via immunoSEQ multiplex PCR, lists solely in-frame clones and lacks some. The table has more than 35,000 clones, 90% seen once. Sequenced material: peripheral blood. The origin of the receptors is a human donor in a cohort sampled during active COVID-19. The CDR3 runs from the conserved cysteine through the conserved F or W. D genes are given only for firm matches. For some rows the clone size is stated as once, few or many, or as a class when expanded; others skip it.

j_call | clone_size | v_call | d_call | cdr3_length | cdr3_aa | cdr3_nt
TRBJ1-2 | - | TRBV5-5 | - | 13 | CASSLEGSGGYTF | TGTGCCAGCAGCTTGGAAGGGAGCGGGGGCTACACCTTC
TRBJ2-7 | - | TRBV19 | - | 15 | CASSMRQGRPYEQYF | TGTGCCAGTAGTATGAGGCAGGGGCGACCTTACGAGCAGTACTTC
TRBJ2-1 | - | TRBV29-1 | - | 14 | CSVDIKGGANEQFF | TGCAGCGTAGATATAAAGGGGGGGGCCAATGAGCAGTTCTTC
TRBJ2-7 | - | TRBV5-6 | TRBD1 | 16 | CASSLFGGQGPYEQYF | TGTGCCAGCAGCTTGTTTGGGGGACAGGGGCCCTACGAGCAGTACTTC
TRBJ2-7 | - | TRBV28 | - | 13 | CASSPLASYEQYF | TGTGCCAGCAGTCCATTGGCCTCCTACGAGCAGTACTTC
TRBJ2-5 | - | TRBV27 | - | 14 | CASSFTGTGETQYF | TGTGCCAGCAGTTTTACCGGTACCGGAGAGACCCAGTACTTC
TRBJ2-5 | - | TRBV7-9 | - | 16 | CASRPWAGRFQETQYF | TGTGCCAGCAGGCCATGGGCGGGGAGATTCCAAGAGACCCAGTACTTC
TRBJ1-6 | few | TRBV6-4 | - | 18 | CASSPLYSGCRWYSPLHF | TGTGCCAGCAGCCCCCTATACAGTGGTTGTCGGTGGTATTCACCCCTCCACTTT
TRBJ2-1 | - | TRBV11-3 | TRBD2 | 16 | CASSPGTSATYNEQFF | TGTGCCAGCAGCCCCGGGACTAGCGCTACTTACAATGAGCAGTTCTTC
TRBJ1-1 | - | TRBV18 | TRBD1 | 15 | CASSLDRARGTEAFF | TGTGCCAGCTCGCTAGACAGGGCCCGAGGCACTGAAGCTTTCTTT
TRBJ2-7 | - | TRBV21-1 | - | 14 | CASSKVWRDYEQYF | TGTGCCAGCAGCAAAGTATGGAGAGACTACGAGCAGTACTTC